The entry that follows covers one T cell receptor (beta chain) sequence. This clone has a single count. Its specific antigen is unknown. No qualities accompany the bases; no much larger clone lies one base away. Collaborating institutions collected whole blood in K2EDTA tubes following their own protocols. For TCRbeta analysis, collaborators shipped samples in one of three forms: frozen whole blood, isolated PBMCs, or DNA extracted from either of those sample types. This sample is part of a study of blood T cell repertoires in COVID-19 (dated by TCRdb to 2020 to 2022). About the study as a whole: Collaborator samples came from the United States, Italy and Spain and covered acute and convalescent phases of COVID-19. The material from the prospective study consisted of cDNA or gDNA derived from T cells, B-cell-depleted T cells, or PBMCs. The dataset comprised deeply sampled blood TCRbeta repertoires from subjects exposed to, actively infected with, or recovered from COVID-19. The repertoires were released in a freely available public database intended as a resource for research on the immune response to SARS-CoV-2. Samples came from the ongoing ImmuneRACE study (first 160 participants) plus 1,254 subjects from 6 global collaborators. Sample metadata almost always included a de-identified subject ID, COVID-19 status, age in years and sex. Where HLA class I and class II types were available, the types were taken from metadata supplied by the sample provider, not from assay-based typing. The research as a whole found: How much clinical and demographic metadata was included differed by source and by participant, and the metadata was provided uncurated.

CDR1 and CDR2, looked up from the germline V gene, are SGHRS and YFSETQ. Trimming removed 4 bases from V and 4 bases from J, leaving 20 bases between the germline ends. Including cysteine and phenylalanine, the CDR3 has 16 amino acids. Just CDR3 DNA is preserved here, 48 bases in frame from base 1. TCRbeta CDR3 regions were amplified from genomic DNA by means of the immunoSEQ Assay, a bias-controlled multiplex PCR. From the authors' description of their analysis: The number of nucleated cells in each sample was estimated from the amplification of reference gene primers within the assay. To quantify the absolute abundance of each unique TCRbeta CDR3 rearrangement, sequence reads were collapsed and filtered. For each sample, productive Simpson clonality was calculated as the square root of Simpson's diversity index across productive rearrangements. TCRdb took over this immuneACCESS table, retaining in-frame rearrangements with V and J assigned. Such tables are incomplete; in checked studies, under half of the missing clones stem from an unresolved V gene, and the remainder is unexplained. V, J and clone size were drawn from that table, and D and trimming were deduced from the DNA. This sample lists roughly 150,000 clones; 85% to 90% were detected once. The leading ten clones occupy approximately 3% of the sample.

This receptor was taken from a woman aged 60-75 years with active COVID-19. Specimen: peripheral blood. The rearranged segments are TRBV5-1 and TRBJ2-5; 7 matching bases give a weak D call of TRBD1. The CDR3 reads CASSPSGGPKVETQYF. The bases are TGCGCCAGCAGCCCTTCAGGGGGGCCGAAAGTAGAGACCCAGTACTTC.